The T cell receptor (beta chain) under discussion was sequenced for a study of T-cell memory formation after mild COVID-19 (dated by TCRdb to the early 2020s). Concerning the study at large: Most TCR sequence clusters were specific to one of the two donors. In a couple of donors, T-cell clones that expanded and contracted after mild COVID-19 were followed by sequencing TCRalpha and TCRbeta repertoires longitudinally. Two young, previously healthy adult volunteers made up the cohort, one male and one female. Results and caveats for the whole study, not just this receptor: The study included only a couple of mild cases, and larger cohorts that include severe cases with pre-infection samples were judged to be necessary. The second-wave clones that peaked on day 37 were not confirmed to be SARS-CoV-2 specific. Some responding clones were detected in pre-infection memory, suggesting pre-existing cross-reactive memory T cells joined the SARS-CoV-2 response. Clones that contracted from day 15 to 85 showed balanced CD4/CD8 phenotypes, whereas a second wave of clones that expanded from day 15 to 37 leaned towards CD4+. Contracting CD4+ clones were located mainly in the CM and EM memory subsets, whereas CD8+ clones were found to be enriched in EMRA.

The CDR3, from cysteine to phenylalanine, totals 17 residues. Of the read, only the CDR3 DNA is kept; its 51 bases are in frame from base 1. Ficoll-Paque density gradient centrifugation was used to isolate PBMCs. The reads were generated on an Illumina NovaSeq 6000. TCRalpha and TCRbeta cDNA libraries were constructed by 5'RACE with constant-segment primers, with sample barcodes and unique molecular identifiers being introduced. Trizol reagent was used to extract RNA from every sample. Amplification of the libraries took two PCR steps, and the second step added a second sample barcode plus Illumina TruSeq adapters. Sequencing of the libraries was done on an Illumina NovaSeq, producing 2 x 150 bp paired-end reads. The authors' pipeline ran thus. Demultiplexing of reads and collapsing into UMI-guided consensus sequences were performed with migec v1.2.7. Using mixcr v2.1.11, the UMI consensuses were aligned to TRA and TRB V and J templates and assembled into clonotypes. A clonotype was counted as expanded or contracted only when both edgeR and NoisET called the clonotype significant, with the noise models trained on biological replicates. For edgeR calls, a false discovery rate-adjusted p below 0.01 and a log2 fold-change threshold of 1 were applied. As an exploratory analysis of dynamics, PCA with hierarchical clustering was applied to max-normalized trajectories of the 1000 most abundant clonotypes. Separately sequenced CD4+ and CD8+ repertoires were used to assign a CD4 or CD8 phenotype to each responding clone. TCRdb applied fastp at Q25 and MiXCR to the public reads, then kept only in-frame beta chains. Rows with a matching CDR3 protein are joined into one entry that keeps the most common DNA and genes. The V and J calls follow TCRdb's processing rather than the paper's. The sample includes hundreds of thousands of distinct CDR3 sequences, with about a fifth observed a single time. Together, the top ten hold about 8.4% of the sample.

This clonotype was found a few times. It lacks a known antigen. The record has no base qualities; no much larger clone is one base away. Material: PBMCs or a T cell subset sorted from them (not recorded which). This receptor was obtained from an adult woman who had mild COVID-19 (a few samples of this study predate the infection). The sample titles of this study are shuffled in the database, so cell type and time point are left out; the donor was told from shared clones. This chain is built from TRBV21-1 and TRBJ2-7. TRBV21-1 is annotated as a pseudogene. The nucleotide sequence is given as TGTGCCAGCAGCAAAGCGGGGAAGAGTAAGGACGCCTACGAGCAGTACTTC. Translated, this gives CASSKAGKSKDAYEQYF.